This T cell receptor beta chain was identified in a study of naive and memory T cell subsets. An oligonucleotide containing a UMI was ligated to the 3' end of TCR cDNA. Unsorted total RNA, about 1 to 1000 ng, was DNase treated before reverse transcription. Germline V CDR1 and CDR2: SGHTA, FQGNSA. Trimming at V came to 5 bases and at J to 6 bases, leaving 19 bases not matched to a gene. This CDR3 comprises 18 residues. Four PCR rounds used nested alpha and beta constant region primers plus the SP2 primer. Alpha and beta constant region primers primed reverse transcription for blood and skin samples. TCRdb independently ran MiXCR on the 5' RACE reads; one entry per CDR3 protein. Among approximately 49,000 distinct CDR3 sequences listed, over 3.5% were seen once. Many counts were recorded for this clonotype. Its antigen remains unidentified. Study-wide findings and caveats: TCR transcript changes with activation or differentiation may affect this RNA method.

The origin of this receptor is a female donor in good health. The chain links TRBV7-2 to TRBJ1-2; 9 bases map to TRBD1. For the CDR3, the DNA is TGTGCCAGCAGCGGACAGGACACAGGGGGCTTAGGATTAAATGGCTACACCTTC. Translating it yields CASSGQDTGGLGLNGYTF.